The present TCR beta chain was sequenced within a study of blood T cell repertoires in COVID-19. Study details: PBMCs, B-cell-depleted T cells, or T cells provided the cDNA or gDNA that made up the material.

The length of the CDR3 is 14 residues. Germline values: CDR1 SQVTM, CDR2 ANQGSEA. As to this clone: At one end the junction does not follow the germline gene, possibly because of a read error.

TCRdb's copy holds only in-frame clones and misses some; the assay was immunoSEQ multiplex PCR. The data show 95,000 to 150,000 clones, 81% seen once. This sequence originates from a man aged 30 to 39 with COVID-19, enrolled during active disease. The chain joins TRBV29-1 to TRBJ1-2; the D gene is possibly TRBD1 (5 bases). Sequencing was performed on peripheral blood. The CDR3 is CSVQDTDKGYGYTF. CDR3 nucleotides: TGCAGCGTTCAAGATACGGACAAGGGCTATGGCTACACCTTC.